These 32 T cell receptor beta chains share one sample of origin, sequenced in a study. TCRdb redid the calling of the RT-PCR reads with MiXCR, one entry per CDR3 protein. The top ten hold roughly 3.9% of the sample, which has 550,000 to 750,000 distinct CDR3 sequences, 14% seen once. Sequencing was done on a sample of memory CD4+ T cells from blood. Source of these receptors: a female donor in good health, serving as a healthy control.

The sample holds a few counts of this clonotype. J is TRBJ2-6 and V is TRBV4-3, with 10 nucleotides matching TRBD1. Germline CDR1 and CDR2: LGHNA and YSLEER. Trimming cost V 1 base and J 3 bases; bases outside gene matches: 3. There are 17 residues in the CDR3. As DNA, the CDR3 is TGCGCCAGCAGCCAAGGACAGGGGGCAGGTGGGGCCAACGTCCTGACTTTC. It codes for CASSQGQGAGGANVLTF.

The CDR3 sequence: CASSLEGSVYTGELFF. In nucleotides, the CDR3 is TGTGCCAGCAGCTTAGAGGGTAGTGTTTACACCGGGGAGCTGTTTTTT. This chain joins TRBV7-9 and TRBJ2-2; D gene unclear. CDR3 length: 16 amino acids. CDR1 SEHNR and CDR2 FQNEAQ come from the germline V gene (reference sequence). V lost 1 base and J 3 bases, leaving 12 bases between the germline ends.

This clonotype was seen at least ten times. The chain recombines TRBV7-2 with TRBJ2-1; D call uncertain. Between the trimmed V and J ends, which lost 3 bases and 6 bases, there was a span of 9 bases. This CDR3 spans 13 amino acids. The germline gives CDR1 SGHTA, CDR2 FQGNSA. In DNA, the CDR3 is TGTGCCAGCAGCTTCTTTAGTCCCAATGAGCAGTTCTTC. This codes for CASSFFSPNEQFF.

The V gene is TRBV29-1, the J gene TRBJ1-2; D remains unclear. The CDR3 has 14 residues. The germline V gene has CDR1 SQVTM and CDR2 ANQGSEA. V lost 1 base to trimming and J lost 4 bases, with 13 bases between them. The CDR3 nucleotides read TGCAGCGTTGAAGCCCCTGGGCAGGTCTATGGCTACACCTTC. The encoded protein is CSVEAPGQVYGYTF.

This clonotype has just a few counts. The chain uses TRBV7-8 and TRBJ1-5; the match to TRBD1 covers 10 bases. In germline, CDR1 is SGHVS, CDR2 FQNEAQ. This CDR3 has 19 residues. V trimming: 1 base; J trimming: 7 bases; junction bases outside the gene matches: 16. The CDR3 DNA is TGTGCCAGCAGCTTAGAATCCCCCCCGGTGTGGGACAGGGGCCAGCCCCAGCATTTT. This sequence encodes CASSLESPPVWDRGQPQHF.

This clonotype has more than one count but fewer than ten. The chain has TRBV9 and TRBJ2-1, with 12 bases fitting TRBD2. V lost 0 bases, J lost 6 bases, and 1 base stayed unmatched. CDR1 and CDR2 from the germline V gene are SGDLS and YYNGEE. This CDR3 has 15 residues. The CDR3 sequence is CASSVGTSGANEQFF. CDR3 bases: TGTGCCAGCAGCGTAGGGACTAGCGGGGCCAATGAGCAGTTCTTC. The complete variable domain, with remaining parts taken from reference TRBV9 and TRBJ2-1, reads DSGVTQTPKHLITATGQRVTLRCSPRSGDLSVYWYQQSLDQGLQFLIQYYNGEERAKGNILERFSAQQFPDLHSELNLSSLELGDSALYFCASSVGTSGANEQFFGPGTRLTVL.

V gene TRBV24-1 combines with J gene TRBJ2-2; 9 bases agree with TRBD1. The CDR3 totals 13 residues. Germline CDR1 and CDR2: KGHDR and SFDVKD. V lost 6 bases and J lost 9; bases outside the gene matches: 4. The CDR3 sequence is CATSPTGGRELFF. CDR3 coding DNA: TGTGCCACCAGTCCCACAGGGGGCCGGGAGCTGTTTTTT.

This clonotype was observed a few times. The rearrangement uses TRBV5-1 and TRBJ2-3; no firm D call. Trimming took 0 bases from V and 0 from J, leaving 8 bases between them. CDR3 length equals 15 residues. Looked up from germline, CDR1 is SGHRS and CDR2 is YFSETQ. The CDR3 DNA is TGCGCCAGCAGCTTGGAGGCAGCTAGCACAGATACGCAGTATTTT. It encodes CASSLEAASTDTQYF. The complete variable domain, with remaining parts taken from reference TRBV5-1 and TRBJ2-3, reads KAGVTQTPRYLIKTRGQQVTLSCSPISGHRSVSWYQQTPGQGLQFLFEYFSETQRNKGNFPGRFSGRQFSNSRSEMNVSTLELGDSALYLCASSLEAASTDTQYFGPGTRLTVL.

V and J are TRBV9 and TRBJ2-3; no reliable D call. Between the trimmed V and J ends, which lost 3 bases and 2 bases, there was a span of 16 bases. This CDR3 spans 16 amino acids. Germline V gene lookup returns CDR1 SGDLS and CDR2 YYNGEE. The DNA of the CDR3 is TGTGCCAGCAGCGCACCTCTCGACTCCCCCACAGATACGCAGTATTTT. It codes for CASSAPLDSPTDTQYF.

This clonotype was seen a few times. The V gene is TRBV3-1, the J gene TRBJ1-5; D call uncertain. The CDR3 consists of 13 residues. V was clipped by 2 bases and J by 5 bases, with 7 bases between them. CDR1 is LGHDT, CDR2 YNNKEL, per germline (reference sequence). This chain's CDR3 is CASSQSPDQPQHF. In DNA, the CDR3 is TGTGCCAGCAGCCAATCTCCGGATCAGCCCCAGCATTTT. The full variable domain, its missing parts supplied by reference TRBV3-1 and TRBJ1-5, is DTAVSQTPKYLVTQMGNDKSIKCEQNLGHDTMYWYKQDSKKFLKIMFSYNNKELIINETVPNRFSPKSPDKAHLNLHINSLELGDSAVYFCASSQSPDQPQHFGDGTRLSIL.

The genes are TRBV11-3 and TRBJ2-3, with 16 nucleotides matching TRBD2. The V and J ends lost 4 bases and 4 bases, in that order; junction bases with no gene match: 17. Germline lookup yields CDR1 SGHNT and CDR2 YENEEA. This CDR3 spans 21 amino acids. The DNA for the CDR3 is TGTGCCAGCAGCTCCAACTACCTTCCGGGACTAGCGGGAGGGCCGCCAGATACGCAGTATTTT. This translates into CASSSNYLPGLAGGPPDTQYF.

This clonotype has just a few counts. The rearrangement uses TRBV6-5 and TRBJ1-2; TRBD1 might be the D (5 bases). The CDR3 is 15 residues long. Trimming pared 2 bases from V and 5 bases from J, leaving 15 bases between. CDR1 and CDR2 from the germline V gene are MNHEY and SVGAGI. The CDR3 bases are TGTGCCAGCAGTTACCGCAGGGACGGATCATATGGCTACACCTTC. Translating it yields CASSYRRDGSYGYTF.

This clonotype was seen at least ten times. The chain recombines TRBV6-5 with TRBJ1-2, with 10 nucleotides matching TRBD1. The CDR3 consists of 15 residues. The V segment lost 5 bases and the J segment 8 bases; nucleotides outside the gene matches: 11. CDR1 and CDR2 from the germline V gene are MNHEY and SVGAGI. Written as DNA, the CDR3 is TGTGCCAGCAGTCGTCCCGGGACAGGGGAAAGGGGCTACACCTTC. This gives the protein CASSRPGTGERGYTF.

The gene calls are TRBV6-2 or TRBV6-3 and TRBJ2-1; D is undetermined. In germline, CDR1 is MNHEY, CDR2 SVGEGT. V was pared by 10 bases and J by 3 bases, with 10 bases between. This CDR3 has 12 residues. CDR3 sequence: CATRRNYNEQFF. The CDR3 coding sequence is TGTGCCACCCGACGAAACTACAATGAGCAGTTCTTC.

This clonotype was counted between two and nine times. The J gene is TRBJ1-1, the V gene TRBV20-1; D is possibly TRBD1 (6 bases). From germline, CDR1 is DFQATT and CDR2 SNEGSKA (reference sequence). The CDR3 is made up of 16 amino acids. V lost 1 base to trimming and J lost 0 bases, with 15 bases between them. The CDR3 region is CSARVGGGGMNTEAFF. CDR3 in DNA: TGCAGTGCTAGAGTTGGTGGGGGGGGCATGAACACTGAAGCTTTCTTT.

This clonotype has only a few counts. This chain links TRBV20-1 with TRBJ2-1; possible D gene TRBD2, 6 bases. The V gene's germline CDR1 is DFQATT and CDR2 SNEGSKA (reference sequence). This CDR3 comprises 14 residues. V gave up 5 bases and J gave up 1 base, with 12 bases separating them. The CDR3 bases are TGCAGTGCTCAATCGGGAGTTTCCTACAATGAGCAGTTCTTC. Protein sequence: CSAQSGVSYNEQFF.

This clonotype turned up a few times. The chain is built from TRBV20-1 and TRBJ2-7; 10 positions agree with TRBD1. V lost 3 bases to trimming and J lost 2 bases; unmatched junction nucleotides: 7. Germline assignment: CDR1 DFQATT and CDR2 SNEGSKA (reference sequence). CDR3 length equals 15 residues. The CDR3 sequence is CSASGVGQGAYEQYF. The CDR3 region has the DNA TGCAGTGCTAGCGGGGTCGGACAGGGGGCCTACGAGCAGTACTTC.

This clonotype was picked up a small number of times. The chain combines TRBV14 with TRBJ2-1, with D tentatively TRBD2 (5 bases). The ends were cut back, 4 bases at V and 10 bases at J, with 14 bases in the middle. The CDR3 covers 13 residues. The V gene's germline CDR1 is SGHDN and CDR2 FVKESK. The CDR3 DNA reads as TGTGCCAGCAGCCCACCGGCGTTAGCGGAGCAGTTCTTC. It specifies CASSPPALAEQFF.

The sample holds many counts of this clonotype. This chain uses TRBV5-1 with TRBJ1-2, with a possible D match to TRBD1 (6 bases). Trimming removed 0 bases from V and 7 bases from J, with 7 bases in between. The CDR3 is made up of 12 amino acids. The germline CDR1 and CDR2 sequences are SGHRS and YFSETQ. Here the CDR3 reads CASSLDRAGYTF. The CDR3, as DNA: TGCGCCAGCAGCTTGGACAGGGCTGGCTACACCTTC.

This clonotype was observed a handful of times. J is TRBJ2-1 and V is TRBV6-1, with no clear D. This CDR3 comprises 15 residues. Trimming pared 8 bases from V and 0 bases from J, leaving 14 bases between. Looked up from germline, CDR1 is MNHNS and CDR2 is SASEGT. This CDR3 is CASHVDLSSYNEQFF. CDR3 DNA: TGTGCCAGCCACGTCGACTTGAGCTCCTACAATGAGCAGTTCTTC.

The gene calls are TRBV6-6 and TRBJ1-6; D is perhaps TRBD1 (5 bases). The CDR3 has 13 residues. Looked up from germline, CDR1 is MNHNY and CDR2 is SVGAGI (reference sequence). Trimming left V 2 bases short and J 11 bases short, with 10 bases between. The DNA of the CDR3 is TGTGCCAGCAGTTACGGAGGGGAGACACCCCTCCACTTT. Translated, it gives CASSYGGETPLHF.

The chain has TRBV6-2 or TRBV6-3 and TRBJ2-1, with TRBD2 matching 14 bases. The V and J ends lost 0 bases and 8 bases, in that order; junction bases with no gene match: 9. Germline V CDR1 and CDR2: MNHEY, SVGEGT. This CDR3 is built from 18 residues. CDR3 protein: CASSYSPRTSGGRDEQFF. CDR3 nucleotide sequence: TGTGCCAGCAGTTACTCGCCTAGGACTAGCGGGGGGAGGGATGAGCAGTTCTTC.

As regards this clonotype: The junction differs from germline at one of its ends, possibly a read error. The chain uses TRBV27 and TRBJ2-1; D call uncertain. Per germline, CDR1 MNHEY and CDR2 SMNVEV (reference sequence). CDR3 length: 12 residues. Here the CDR3 DNA reads TGTACCAGCAGTTCCCCTTACAATGAGCAGTTCTTC. Translating it yields CTSSSPYNEQFF.

This clonotype was counted only a few times. The CDR3 loop is CASRKTSGWETQYF. The DNA for the CDR3 is TGTGCCAGCAGAAAGACTAGCGGTTGGGAGACCCAGTACTTC. This sequence joins TRBV12-3 or TRBV12-4 and TRBJ2-5; 9 bases match TRBD2. Trimming took 6 bases from V and 5 from J; bases not matched to a gene: 7. CDR3 length: 14 residues.

This clonotype appeared many times. This chain links TRBV6-2 or TRBV6-3 with TRBJ2-5; D is perhaps TRBD2 (6 bases). Germline CDR1 is MNHEY and CDR2 is SVGEGT. V lost 6 bases, J lost 1 base, and 18 bases lay in between. The CDR3 runs to 16 residues. The DNA for the CDR3 is TGTGCCAGCAGGCGCTGGGGGACTGGCCCCCAAGAGACCCAGTACTTC. Translating it yields CASRRWGTGPQETQYF.

J is TRBJ2-5 and V is TRBV24-1; the match to TRBD2 covers 9 bases. V lost 3 bases and J lost 5; bases outside the gene matches: 6. The germline V gene encodes CDR1 KGHDR and CDR2 SFDVKD. This CDR3 contains 15 residues. CDR3 sequence (DNA): TGTGCCACCAGTGATCCGCGGGGGGGCGGTGAGACCCAGTACTTC. This codes for CATSDPRGGGETQYF.

The chain is built from TRBV6-1 and TRBJ2-1; D gene uncertain. V lost 0 bases and J lost 4, with 7 bases in between. Germline values: CDR1 MNHNS, CDR2 SASEGT. This CDR3 region has 14 residues. CDR3 DNA sequence: TGTGCCAGCAGTGAAGCGCTTCGGTACAATGAGCAGTTCTTC. Protein product: CASSEALRYNEQFF.

CDR3 in amino acids: CSASFPGQGDYEQYF. As DNA, the CDR3 is TGCAGTGCTAGTTTTCCGGGACAGGGGGACTACGAGCAGTACTTC. The gene calls are TRBV20-1 and TRBJ2-7; 11 bases map to TRBD1. V trimming: 3 bases; J trimming: 3 bases; junction bases outside the gene matches: 7. The CDR3 is made up of 15 amino acids. CDR1 is DFQATT and CDR2 is SNEGSKA in the germline V gene (reference sequence).

This clonotype came up a few times. The chain is built from TRBV2 and TRBJ1-1; 7 nucleotides match TRBD1. The CDR3 consists of 13 residues. CDR1 SNHLY and CDR2 FYNNEI come from the germline V gene. V lost 8 bases, J lost 3 bases, and 6 bases stayed unmatched. In nucleotides, the CDR3 is TGTGCCAGCCACTATCAGGGGGACACTGAAGCTTTCTTT. This gives the protein CASHYQGDTEAFF.

This clonotype was seen many times. The chain has TRBV7-2 and TRBJ2-2; D might be TRBD2 (7 bases). Germline CDR1 is SGHTA and CDR2 is FQGNSA. CDR3 length equals 16 residues. Trimming shortened V by 3 bases and J by 4 bases, and 15 bases separated the two germline ends. CDR3 nucleotides: TGTGCCAGCAGCTTGCTAGGGGGGGCGAGCACCGGGGAGCTGTTTTTT. Protein sequence: CASSLLGGASTGELFF.

Turning to this clonotype: One end of the junction fails to match germline, which may point to a read error. The chain is built from TRBV20-1 and TRBJ2-1; no reliable D call. The CDR3 covers 16 residues. Germline V gene lookup returns CDR1 DFQATT and CDR2 SNEGSKA (reference sequence). The CDR3 bases are TGCAGTGCGAGAGCTTTCAGCCCCCTAACTAACAATGAGCAGTTCTTC. Translated: CSARAFSPLTNNEQFF.

V gene TRBV12-3 or TRBV12-4 combines with J gene TRBJ1-4; D gene unclear. CDR3 length equals 13 residues. Between the trimmed V and J ends, which lost 2 bases and 6 bases, there was a span of 7 bases. The DNA for the CDR3 is TGTGCCAGCAGTTTAATGGGTTATGAAAAACTGTTTTTT. It encodes CASSLMGYEKLFF.